This TCR beta chain was identified in a study of shared clonotypes between healthy human individuals. Per the germline V gene, CDR1 is SEHNR and CDR2 is FQNEAQ (reference sequence). With 6 bases removed from V and 4 bases from J, the gap between germline ends came to 10 bases. This CDR3 spans 13 amino acids. Using immunoSEQ multiplex PCR, the repertoire was profiled, and TCRdb retains in-frame clones only, with some absent. The sample consists of over 2 million clones, approximately 94% of them appearing once. CD45RO-negative, CCR7-selected cells formed the naive CD8 fraction, which excluded terminally differentiated effector memory CD45RA+ cells. Whole-study results and caveats: The study generally estimated greater richness for naive than memory subsets.

Note on this clone: Its target is not known.

Source material: naive CD8+ T cells sorted from blood. The sequence was obtained from a man between 18 and 35 years old in good health. This rearrangement joins TRBV7-9 to TRBJ1-5, with D uncertain. DNA for the CDR3: TGTGCCAGCAGTTACGGGTCTAATCAGCCCCAGCATTTT. It specifies CASSYGSNQPQHF. The full variable domain, completed using reference TRBV7-9 and TRBJ1-5, is DTGVSQNPRHKITKRGQNVTFRCDPISEHNRLYWYRQTLGQGPEFLTYFQNEAQLEKSRLLSDRFSAERPKGSFSTLEIQRTEQGDSAMYLCASSYGSNQPQHFGDGTRLSIL.